Below are 20 T cell receptor beta chains sequenced from a single sample in a study of blood T cell repertoires in COVID-19. Profiled with immunoSEQ multiplex PCR; TCRdb holds only in-frame clones, not every one. The sample shows 95,000 to 100,000 clones, about 84% of them seen only once. Sequencing used peripheral blood. The receptors stem from a human donor in a cohort sampled during active COVID-19.

The CDR3 reads CASSFGQDSTDTQYF. As DNA, the CDR3 is TGCGCCAGCAGCTTCGGACAGGATAGCACAGATACGCAGTATTTT. The V call is TRBV5-1, the J call TRBJ2-3; 7 bases align to TRBD1. The CDR3 is made up of 15 amino acids. Germline assignment: CDR1 SGHRS and CDR2 YFSETQ. V dropped 2 bases and J dropped 0; count of bases not matched to a gene: 3.

This clone was recorded at least ten times. Mismatch with germline at one junction end may stem from a read error. CDR3 amino acids: CASSLEVGQGKVF. CDR3 nucleotide sequence: TGCGCCAGCAGCTTGGAAGTGGGACAGGGGAAGGTCTTC. This chain uses TRBV5-1 with TRBJ2-1, with 10 bases aligning to TRBD1. This CDR3 is 13 amino acids long. Germline CDR1 reads SGHRS; CDR2 reads YFSETQ.

This chain links TRBV6-5 with TRBJ1-1; D is perhaps TRBD1 (5 bases). The CDR3 runs 13 residues. Looked up from germline, CDR1 is MNHEY and CDR2 is SVGAGI. The V end was cut by 5 bases, the J end by 0 bases, with 7 bases between. The CDR3 reads CASSRQLNTEAFF. CDR3 nucleotide sequence: TGTGCCAGCAGTAGACAGTTGAACACTGAAGCTTTCTTT.

The chain has TRBV10-3 and TRBJ1-3; 7 bases match TRBD1. V lost 9 bases to trimming and J lost 4 bases; unmatched junction nucleotides: 9. The CDR3 is 14 residues long. Germline lookup yields CDR1 ENHRY and CDR2 SYGVKD. The CDR3 DNA reads as TGTGCCATAAAAGACAGGGCGGAGGGAAACACCATATATTTT. As protein: CAIKDRAEGNTIYF.

This clone was counted once. This sequence joins TRBV10-3 and TRBJ2-1; 7 bases match TRBD1. CDR3 length: 15 residues. The junction had 9 bases not matched to a gene; V was cut back by 8 bases and J by 2 bases. Germline CDR1 reads ENHRY; CDR2 reads SYGVKD. CDR3 DNA: TGTGCCATCTCCGAGGACCAGGGGGCCTACAATGAGCAGTTCTTC. It codes for CAISEDQGAYNEQFF.

The rearrangement uses TRBV5-1 and TRBJ2-1; D is perhaps TRBD2 (5 bases). Deletions cut 6 bases from V and 4 bases from J, with 17 bases between. This CDR3 region has 15 residues. Germline lookup yields CDR1 SGHRS and CDR2 YFSETQ. Here the CDR3 reads CASTPRGMEYNEQFF. DNA of the CDR3: TGCGCCAGCACCCCACGGGGAATGGAGTACAATGAGCAGTTCTTC.

The J gene is TRBJ2-3, the V gene TRBV18, with 8 nucleotides matching TRBD2. This CDR3 has 15 amino acids. CDR1 is KGHSH, CDR2 LQKENI, per germline. The J segment lost 4 bases and the V segment lost 3 bases, leaving 6 bases of the junction unmatched. This CDR3 reads CASSPMRGAPDTQYF. In DNA form, the CDR3 reads TGTGCCAGCTCACCGATGCGGGGGGCCCCAGATACGCAGTATTTT. The full variable domain, with the rest looked up from reference TRBV18 and TRBJ2-3, is NAGVMQNPRHLVRRRGQEARLRCSPMKGHSHVYWYRQLPEEGLKFMVYLQKENIIDESGMPKERFSAEFPKEGPSILRIQQVVRGDSAAYFCASSPMRGAPDTQYFGPGTRLTVL.

This chain uses TRBV5-1 with TRBJ1-1; 7 bases fit TRBD1. Germline V CDR1 and CDR2: SGHRS, YFSETQ. The V and J ends lost 2 bases and 2 bases, in that order; junction bases with no gene match: 9. The CDR3 covers 16 residues. The CDR3 coding sequence is TGCGCCAGCAGCTTAGGACAGGCCTCATTTAACACTGAAGCTTTCTTT. It specifies CASSLGQASFNTEAFF. Variable domain in full (rest from reference TRBV5-1 and TRBJ1-1): KAGVTQTPRYLIKTRGQQVTLSCSPISGHRSVSWYQQTPGQGLQFLFEYFSETQRNKGNFPGRFSGRQFSNSRSEMNVSTLELGDSALYLCASSLGQASFNTEAFFGQGTRLTVV.

This clone was found a few times. CDR3 bases: TGTGCCAGCAGCCCGGATAGTCTAGCGGACTACGAGCAGTACTTC. Protein: CASSPDSLADYEQYF. The V and J genes are TRBV4-2 and TRBJ2-7, with 7 bases matching TRBD2. Germline V gene lookup returns CDR1 LGHNA and CDR2 YNFKEQ. The CDR3 consists of 15 residues. Trimming cost V 4 bases and J 3 bases; bases outside gene matches: 9.

In this sample, this clone turned up a few times. J is TRBJ1-1 and V is TRBV7-9; D gene uncertain. Looked up from germline, CDR1 is SEHNR and CDR2 is FQNEAQ (reference sequence). The CDR3 totals 13 residues. Trimming cost V 0 bases and J 6 bases, with 8 bases left between them. CDR3 in amino acids: CASSLATGSEAFF. DNA of the CDR3: TGTGCCAGCAGCTTAGCGACCGGGTCTGAAGCTTTCTTT.

This chain connects TRBV11-1 to TRBJ1-4, with D unclear. The CDR3 has 15 residues. V gave up 2 bases and J gave up 2 bases, with 9 bases separating them. The V gene's germline CDR1 is SGHAT and CDR2 FQDESV (reference sequence). The CDR3 region is CASSLNRATNEKLFF. The CDR3 coding sequence is TGTGCCAGCAGCTTAAACCGAGCGACTAATGAAAAACTGTTTTTT.

V is TRBV6-4 and J is TRBJ2-1; D might be TRBD2 (6 bases). The ends were cut back, 3 bases at V and 6 bases at J, with 9 bases in the middle. CDR3 length equals 13 residues. Germline CDR1 MRHNA, CDR2 SNTAGT. The CDR3 DNA is TGTGCCAGCAGTGATTCGGGGGTCAATGAGCAGTTCTTC. This gives the protein CASSDSGVNEQFF.

The chain links TRBV28 to TRBJ2-7; 8 nucleotides match TRBD2. In germline, CDR1 is MDHEN, CDR2 SYDVKM. Trimming took 1 base from V and 2 from J; bases not matched to a gene: 10. This CDR3 comprises 17 residues. The chain's CDR3 is CASSLFRGGGRTYEQYF. Here the CDR3 DNA reads TGTGCCAGCAGTTTATTCAGGGGCGGCGGGAGGACCTACGAGCAGTACTTC. Variable domain in full (rest from reference TRBV28 and TRBJ2-7): DVKVTQSSRYLVKRTGEKVFLECVQDMDHENMFWYRQDPGLGLRLIYFSYDVKMKEKGDIPEGYSVSREKKERFSLILESASTNQTSMYLCASSLFRGGGRTYEQYFGPGTRLTVT.

This clone showed up just a few times. The chain combines TRBV6-1 with TRBJ1-5, with D perhaps matching TRBD1 (6 bases). From germline, CDR1 is MNHNS and CDR2 SASEGT. V was clipped by 6 bases and J by 5 bases, with 17 bases between them. There are 15 residues in the CDR3. CDR3 amino acids: CASRDSPNGDQPQHF. The CDR3 DNA follows: TGTGCCAGCAGGGACAGCCCTAACGGGGATCAGCCCCAGCATTTT.

This sequence joins TRBV5-1 and TRBJ1-1, with unresolved D. This CDR3 region has 13 residues. Germline values: CDR1 SGHRS, CDR2 YFSETQ. V dropped 1 base and J dropped 1 base, with 5 bases sitting between them. For the CDR3, the DNA is TGCGCCAGCAGCTTGATCGGGAACACTGAAGCTTTCTTT. Translated: CASSLIGNTEAFF.

This chain links TRBV7-2 with TRBJ1-4; no clear D gene. The CDR3 loop spans 13 amino acids. V shed 6 bases and J shed 4 bases, with 9 bases lying between them. Germline V gene lookup returns CDR1 SGHTA and CDR2 FQGNSA. CDR3 DNA: TGTGCCAGCAGGTTCACACATAATGAAAAACTGTTTTTT. Amino acid sequence: CASRFTHNEKLFF.

V and J are TRBV6-6 and TRBJ2-7, with D possibly TRBD2 on 5 matching bases. This CDR3 has 15 residues. Trimming took 4 bases from V and 2 from J, leaving 15 bases between them. Germline CDR1 and CDR2: MNHNY and SVGAGI (reference sequence). CDR3 in DNA: TGTGCCAGCAGTTCCCAAACGGACGGGGCCTACGAGCAGTACTTC. It translates to CASSSQTDGAYEQYF.

The genes are TRBV7-6 and TRBJ1-1; 8 nucleotides match TRBD1. CDR3 length equals 16 residues. Germline-derived CDR1 and CDR2 are SGHVS and FNYEAQ. The J segment lost 1 base and the V segment lost 2 bases, leaving 6 bases of the junction unmatched. The CDR3 protein is CASSLLAGGSNTEAFF. For the CDR3, the DNA is TGTGCCAGCAGCTTATTGGCAGGGGGCTCGAACACTGAAGCTTTCTTT.

The gene calls are TRBV18 and TRBJ2-7; the match to TRBD1 covers 10 bases. CDR3 size: 15 residues. The germline V gene has CDR1 KGHSH and CDR2 LQKENI. After removal of 3 bases from V and 1 base from J, the junction contained 3 bases not matched to a gene. In DNA form, the CDR3 reads TGTGCCAGCTCACCCGGACAGGGGGTATCCTACGAGCAGTACTTC. Residues: CASSPGQGVSYEQYF.

In DNA form, the CDR3 reads TGTGCCAGCAGCCCTCCGGGGTGGGTTCAGCCCCAGCATTTT. Translated, it gives CASSPPGWVQPQHF. The J gene is TRBJ1-5, the V gene TRBV11-3; D gene unclear. The germline gives CDR1 SGHNT, CDR2 YENEEA. Trimming stripped 5 bases from V and 6 bases from J, with 14 bases between. The CDR3 runs to 14 residues.